This T cell receptor (beta chain) emerged from a study of cytomegalovirus exposure and HLA in healthy donors. This clone was seen just once. What it binds is not known. Amplification used 60 Vbeta primers and 13 Jbeta primers. Using immunoSEQ multiplex PCR, the repertoire was profiled, and TCRdb retains in-frame clones only, with some absent. The sample has 100,000 or so clones, around 76% seen once. General study findings and limits: The study reported that TCR beta sequences accurately predicted HLA-A and HLA-B alleles in most subjects. TCR beta V segments were, for the most part, productive about 87% or about 30% of the time in an earlier analysis. The classifier reportedly diagnosed cytomegalovirus status with high sensitivity and specificity. In a later analysis, compared with equally common non-associated chains, HLA-associated beta chains were more expanded.

V was pared by 0 bases and J by 6 bases, with 18 bases of the junction left unmatched. Germline CDR1 SGHDN, CDR2 FVKESK. CDR3 length: 20 amino acids. The genes are TRBV14 and TRBJ2-1; 9 nucleotides align to TRBD2. The source of this sequence is a woman between 50 and 59 years old in good health and CMV-seropositive. Material for sequencing was PBMCs. CDR3: CASSQDYGAGGPRRPNEQFF. The CDR3 DNA reads TGTGCCAGCAGCCAAGATTATGGAGCGGGAGGCCCGAGAAGACCCAATGAGCAGTTCTTC. Complete variable domain (other parts from reference TRBV14 and TRBJ2-1): EAGVTQFPSHSVIEKGQTVTLRCDPISGHDNLYWYRRVMGKEIKFLLHFVKESKQDESGMPNNRFLAERTGGTYSTLKVQPAELEDSGVYFCASSQDYGAGGPRRPNEQFFGPGTRLTVL.